Each of the 13 T cell receptor beta chains below was sequenced from the same sample in a study of blood T cell repertoires in COVID-19. Data came from immunoSEQ multiplex PCR; TCRdb stores just in-frame clones and leaves some out. The sample lists some 240,000 clones, roughly 89% occurring once. Sequencing was carried out using peripheral blood. The receptor source for this set is a middle-aged woman who had recovered from COVID-19.

This chain links TRBV5-1 with TRBJ1-1; D might be TRBD1 (6 bases). The CDR3 extends over 15 amino acids. Germline V lookup: CDR1 SGHRS, CDR2 YFSETQ. Trimming pared 0 bases from V and 5 bases from J, leaving 14 bases between. In DNA, the CDR3 is TGCGCCAGCAGCTTGGTGGTCAGGGGCGAAACTGAAGCTTTCTTT. As protein: CASSLVVRGETEAFF. Using reference TRBV5-1 and TRBJ1-1 for the parts outside the CDR3, the full variable domain is KAGVTQTPRYLIKTRGQQVTLSCSPISGHRSVSWYQQTPGQGLQFLFEYFSETQRNKGNFPGRFSGRQFSNSRSEMNVSTLELGDSALYLCASSLVVRGETEAFFGQGTRLTVV.

The chain recombines TRBV12-3 or TRBV12-4 with TRBJ2-2; D is ambiguous. The V and J ends lost 1 base and 4 bases respectively, with 4 bases between them. This CDR3 contains 13 residues. The CDR3 DNA reads TGTGCCAGCAGTTTAGACGGCACCGGGGAGCTGTTTTTT. Its translation: CASSLDGTGELFF.

V and J are TRBV28 and TRBJ2-7; 7 bases agree with TRBD1. This CDR3 comprises 14 residues. Germline V lookup: CDR1 MDHEN, CDR2 SYDVKM. Unmatched junction bases numbered 5, after V lost 3 bases and J lost 3 bases. In DNA form, the CDR3 reads TGTGCCAGCAGTTTGACCGGGACAGACTACGAGCAGTACTTC. Encoded protein: CASSLTGTDYEQYF.

The gene calls are TRBV19 and TRBJ2-2; D remains unclear. The CDR3 spans 14 residues. Germline V CDR1 and CDR2: LNHDA, SQIVND (reference sequence). Trimming removed 7 bases from V and 4 bases from J, with 13 bases in between. CDR3 residues: CASNSWAGTGELFF. The CDR3 DNA follows: TGTGCCAGTAACTCATGGGCAGGCACCGGGGAGCTGTTTTTT.

The J gene is TRBJ1-2, the V gene TRBV11-2; TRBD1 might be the D (5 bases). Trimming cost V 0 bases and J 7 bases, with 9 bases left between them. The CDR3 has 13 residues. Germline assignment: CDR1 SGHAT and CDR2 FQNNGV. The CDR3 nucleotides read TGTGCCAGCAGCTTAGAAGGGGCTGGTGGCTACACCTTC. Translation: CASSLEGAGGYTF.

This clone was recorded once. The CDR3 region is CASSWGPSEQFF. The DNA of the CDR3 is TGTGCCAGCAGTTGGGGCCCGAGTGAGCAGTTCTTC. The chain combines TRBV6-5 with TRBJ2-1; tentatively, D is TRBD1 (5 bases). Trimming left V 4 bases short and J 9 bases short, with 10 bases between. The CDR3 runs to 12 residues. Per the germline V gene, CDR1 is MNHEY and CDR2 is SVGAGI.

This chain connects TRBV10-1 to TRBJ1-1, with 10 bases matching TRBD1. V gave up 6 bases and J gave up 4 bases; unmatched junction bases: 5. The CDR3 spans 14 residues. The germline V gene has CDR1 WNHNN and CDR2 SYGVQD (reference sequence). The CDR3 nucleotides are TGCGCCAGCAGAGGGGACAGGGGAAGCACTGAAGCTTTCTTT. It codes for CASRGDRGSTEAFF.

The chain joins TRBV18 to TRBJ2-3, with D uncertain. V lost 0 bases and J 0 bases, leaving 7 bases between the germline ends. The germline V gene encodes CDR1 KGHSH and CDR2 LQKENI. The CDR3 has 15 residues. CDR3 residues: CASSPPKPSTDTQYF. DNA of the CDR3: TGTGCCAGCTCACCACCCAAGCCGAGCACAGATACGCAGTATTTT.

V gene TRBV12-3 or TRBV12-4 combines with J gene TRBJ2-7, with D unclear. The V gene lost 5 bases and the J gene lost 2 bases, with 10 bases spanning the gap. This CDR3 comprises 13 residues. The DNA of the CDR3 is TGTGCCAGCAGTGCTCGACACGCCTACGAGCAGTACTTC. Protein product: CASSARHAYEQYF.

This clone turned up a few times. The chain couples TRBV2 to TRBJ2-6; TRBD1 matches at 8 bases. J was trimmed by 0 bases and V by 6 bases; bases with no gene match: 7. CDR1 is SNHLY and CDR2 is FYNNEI in the germline V gene. The CDR3 has 17 residues. CDR3 residues: CASSSGTGYSGANVLTF. The CDR3 bases are TGTGCCAGCAGCTCCGGGACAGGCTACTCTGGGGCCAACGTCCTGACTTTC.

The chain recombines TRBV4-3 with TRBJ2-1; 9 bases match TRBD2. This CDR3 spans 15 amino acids. The J segment lost 1 base and the V segment lost 3 bases, leaving 1 base of the junction unmatched. Germline-derived CDR1 and CDR2 are LGHNA and YSLEER. CDR3 residues: CASSQREGSYNEQFF. The DNA of the CDR3 is TGCGCCAGCAGCCAGCGGGAGGGGTCCTACAATGAGCAGTTCTTC.

The V and J genes are TRBV6-4 and TRBJ1-2; 7 bases map to TRBD1. The length of the CDR3 is 16 residues. Germline V gene sequence: CDR1 MRHNA, CDR2 SNTAGT. With V trimmed by 5 bases and J by 4 bases, 13 bases remained unmatched. The CDR3: CASSSENRGVPYGYTF. CDR3 nucleotide sequence: TGTGCCAGCAGTTCCGAAAACAGGGGAGTACCCTATGGCTACACCTTC.

V gene TRBV18 combines with J gene TRBJ2-5; 8 bases agree with TRBD2. V shed 6 bases, J shed 0 bases, and the junction held 0 bases outside the gene matches. The CDR3 runs 13 residues. Germline V gene data show CDR1 as KGHSH and CDR2 as LQKENI. The CDR3 sequence is CASSRGDQETQYF. CDR3 DNA sequence: TGTGCCAGCTCGCGGGGGGACCAAGAGACCCAGTACTTC.